These T cell receptor beta chains were read from a single sample in a study of blood T cell repertoires in COVID-19. Profiled with immunoSEQ multiplex PCR; TCRdb holds only in-frame clones, not every one. This sample has about 300,000 clones, with around nine tenths found just once. The sequenced sample was peripheral blood. The receptors stem from a man in his 70s with acute or convalescent COVID-19. The CDR3 runs from the conserved cysteine through the conserved F or W. D genes are given only for firm matches. Rows may omit the clone size; those that give it use once, few, many or a size class.

clone size: .
D gene: TRBD2
J gene: TRBJ2-3
CDR3 length: 16
V gene: TRBV18
CDR3 protein: CASSALTSGGADTQYF
CDR3 DNA: TGTGCCAGCTCCGCACTTACTAGCGGAGGGGCCGATACGCAGTATTTT

clone size: once
D gene: .
J gene: TRBJ2-7
CDR3 length: 15
V gene: TRBV5-1
CDR3 protein: CASSDDSGFTYEQYF
CDR3 DNA: TGCGCCAGCAGCGATGATAGCGGATTTACCTACGAGCAGTACTTC

clone size: .
D gene: TRBD1
J gene: TRBJ1-5
CDR3 length: 14
V gene: TRBV27
CDR3 protein: CASANRGSYQPQHF
CDR3 DNA: TGTGCCAGCGCTAACAGGGGAAGTTACCAGCCCCAGCATTTT

clone size: many
D gene: TRBD1
J gene: TRBJ1-2
CDR3 length: 12
V gene: TRBV2
CDR3 protein: CASSERGRGYTF
CDR3 DNA: TGTGCCAGCAGTGAGAGGGGGCGCGGCTACACCTTC

clone size: .
D gene: .
J gene: TRBJ2-2
CDR3 length: 16
V gene: TRBV18
CDR3 protein: CASSPPTGANTGELFF
CDR3 DNA: TGTGCCAGCTCACCCCCTACGGGGGCGAACACCGGGGAGCTGTTTTTT

clone size: few
D gene: .
J gene: TRBJ2-5
CDR3 length: 13
V gene: TRBV5-1
CDR3 protein: CASSLSGLETQYF
CDR3 DNA: TGCGCCAGCAGCTTAAGTGGGCTGGAGACCCAGTACTTC

clone size: .
D gene: TRBD2
J gene: TRBJ2-1
CDR3 length: 16
V gene: TRBV6-2/TRBV6-3
CDR3 protein: CASSWIISASGNEQFF
CDR3 DNA: TGTGCCAGCAGTTGGATAATTTCGGCTAGCGGGAACGAGCAGTTCTTC

clone size: .
D gene: .
J gene: TRBJ2-3
CDR3 length: 15
V gene: TRBV24-1
CDR3 protein: CATSERGRITDTQYF
CDR3 DNA: TGTGCCACCAGTGAACGGGGGAGGATTACAGATACGCAGTATTTT

clone size: .
D gene: TRBD1
J gene: TRBJ1-6
CDR3 length: 14
V gene: TRBV27
CDR3 protein: CASSSYRGSMALHF
CDR3 DNA: TGTGCCAGCAGTTCATACAGGGGGTCGATGGCCCTCCACTTT

clone size: .
D gene: TRBD1
J gene: TRBJ2-7
CDR3 length: 14
V gene: TRBV5-1
CDR3 protein: CASSSRQGTYEQYF
CDR3 DNA: TGCGCCAGCAGCTCACGACAGGGGACCTACGAGCAGTACTTC

clone size: .
D gene: TRBD2
J gene: TRBJ2-1
CDR3 length: 16
V gene: TRBV11-3
CDR3 protein: CASSPLAGRPFNEQFF
CDR3 DNA: TGTGCCAGCAGCCCCTTAGCGGGGAGGCCTTTCAATGAGCAGTTCTTC

clone size: .
D gene: .
J gene: TRBJ2-1
CDR3 length: 15
V gene: TRBV10-2
CDR3 protein: CASSVRLFNYNEQFF
CDR3 DNA: TGCGCCAGCAGTGTTCGACTTTTCAACTACAATGAGCAGTTCTTC

clone size: once
D gene: TRBD1
J gene: TRBJ1-1
CDR3 length: 14
V gene: TRBV19
CDR3 protein: CASIETGGPEKAFF
CDR3 DNA: TGTGCCAGTATCGAGACAGGGGGCCCTGAAAAAGCTTTCTTT

clone size: many
D gene: .
J gene: TRBJ1-1
CDR3 length: 12
V gene: TRBV19
CDR3 protein: CASSSRGTEAFF
CDR3 DNA: TGTGCCAGTAGTAGCAGAGGCACTGAAGCTTTCTTT

clone size: .
D gene: TRBD1
J gene: TRBJ1-2
CDR3 length: 15
V gene: TRBV7-2
CDR3 protein: CASSLDLQGDYGYTF
CDR3 DNA: TGTGCCAGCAGCTTGGACTTACAGGGGGACTATGGCTACACCTTC

clone size: .
D gene: .
J gene: TRBJ2-7
CDR3 length: 19
V gene: TRBV21-1
CDR3 protein: CASSSGVGQGPFKENEQYF
CDR3 DNA: TGTGCCAGCAGCAGTGGAGTGGGACAGGGACCTTTTAAGGAGAACGAGCAGTACTTC

clone size: .
D gene: TRBD2
J gene: TRBJ2-1
CDR3 length: 14
V gene: TRBV15
CDR3 protein: CATSEVAGGVEQFF
CDR3 DNA: TGTGCCACAAGCGAGGTAGCGGGAGGGGTTGAGCAGTTCTTC

clone size: .
D gene: TRBD1
J gene: TRBJ2-7
CDR3 length: 14
V gene: TRBV7-9
CDR3 protein: CASSPGTGEREQYF
CDR3 DNA: TGTGCCAGCAGCCCCGGGACAGGGGAGCGCGAGCAGTACTTC

clone size: .
D gene: .
J gene: TRBJ2-5
CDR3 length: 16
V gene: TRBV4-3
CDR3 protein: CASSQAPYREGETQYF
CDR3 DNA: TGCGCCAGCAGCCAAGCTCCCTACAGGGAGGGAGAGACCCAGTACTTC

clone size: .
D gene: .
J gene: TRBJ2-2
CDR3 length: 13
V gene: TRBV27
CDR3 protein: CASSQIPGGELFF
CDR3 DNA: TGTGCCAGCAGTCAGATCCCAGGGGGGGAGCTGTTTTTT

clone size: .
D gene: .
J gene: TRBJ1-2
CDR3 length: 14
V gene: TRBV5-1
CDR3 protein: CASSLETGNYGYTF
CDR3 DNA: TGCGCCAGCAGCTTAGAGACAGGCAACTATGGCTACACCTTC

clone size: .
D gene: TRBD2
J gene: TRBJ2-1
CDR3 length: 16
V gene: TRBV18
CDR3 protein: CASSPPVLAGGNEQFF
CDR3 DNA: TGTGCCAGCTCACCACCGGTACTAGCGGGAGGCAATGAGCAGTTCTTC

clone size: .
D gene: .
J gene: TRBJ1-3
CDR3 length: 18
V gene: TRBV27
CDR3 protein: CASSLSMGGIDSGNTIYF
CDR3 DNA: TGTGCCAGCAGTTTATCGATGGGAGGGATAGACTCTGGAAACACCATATATTTT

clone size: .
D gene: TRBD2
J gene: TRBJ2-7
CDR3 length: 20
V gene: TRBV18
CDR3 protein: CASSTFKPGLAGESPYEQYF
CDR3 DNA: TGTGCCAGCTCAACGTTTAAGCCGGGACTAGCGGGAGAATCACCCTACGAGCAGTACTTC

clone size: .
D gene: .
J gene: TRBJ2-2
CDR3 length: 14
V gene: TRBV19
CDR3 protein: CASSIWQNTGELFF
CDR3 DNA: TGTGCCAGTAGTATTTGGCAGAACACCGGGGAGCTGTTTTTT

clone size: .
D gene: TRBD2
J gene: TRBJ2-1
CDR3 length: 14
V gene: TRBV6-5
CDR3 protein: CASRGPGGASEQFF
CDR3 DNA: TGTGCCAGCAGGGGACCGGGAGGAGCAAGTGAGCAGTTCTTC

clone size: .
D gene: TRBD2
J gene: TRBJ2-3
CDR3 length: 16
V gene: TRBV7-2
CDR3 protein: CASSPGLAGVTDTQYF
CDR3 DNA: TGTGCCAGCAGCCCAGGACTAGCGGGAGTCACAGATACGCAGTATTTT

clone size: .
D gene: TRBD2
J gene: TRBJ2-3
CDR3 length: 18
V gene: TRBV4-2
CDR3 protein: CASSQDPLTSGSADTQYF
CDR3 DNA: TGTGCCAGCAGCCAAGACCCTCTGACTAGCGGGAGCGCAGATACGCAGTATTTT

clone size: once
D gene: TRBD1
J gene: TRBJ1-6
CDR3 length: 17
V gene: TRBV5-6
CDR3 protein: CASSLTRTGFGNSPLHF
CDR3 DNA: TGTGCCAGCAGCTTGACGCGGACAGGCTTTGGGAATTCACCCCTCCACTTT

clone size: .
D gene: TRBD1
J gene: TRBJ1-2
CDR3 length: 15
V gene: TRBV9
CDR3 protein: CASSPQTGYGFGYTF
CDR3 DNA: TGTGCCAGCAGCCCCCAGACAGGGTACGGATTTGGCTACACCTTC

clone size: .
D gene: .
J gene: TRBJ1-6
CDR3 length: 14
V gene: TRBV5-1
CDR3 protein: CASSLVGGDSPLHF
CDR3 DNA: TGCGCCAGCAGCTTGGTTGGCGGGGATTCACCCCTCCACTTT

clone size: .
D gene: TRBD2
J gene: TRBJ2-3
CDR3 length: 12
V gene: TRBV29-1
CDR3 protein: CSVVGGADTQYF
CDR3 DNA: TGCAGCGTTGTCGGGGGGGCAGATACGCAGTATTTT

clone size: few
D gene: TRBD1
J gene: TRBJ1-2
CDR3 length: 15
V gene: TRBV19
CDR3 protein: CASSPNGQGNYGYTF
CDR3 DNA: TGTGCCAGTAGCCCAAACGGACAGGGCAACTATGGCTACACCTTC

clone size: .
D gene: .
J gene: TRBJ1-6
CDR3 length: 14
V gene: TRBV10-3
CDR3 protein: CAISESGGDSPLHF
CDR3 DNA: TGTGCCATCAGTGAGTCAGGGGGAGATTCACCCCTCCACTTT

clone size: .
D gene: .
J gene: TRBJ1-6
CDR3 length: 16
V gene: TRBV6-5
CDR3 protein: CASSYSIAGGNSPLHF
CDR3 DNA: TGTGCCAGCAGTTACTCGATTGCAGGAGGAAATTCACCCCTCCACTTT

clone size: .
D gene: TRBD1
J gene: TRBJ1-4
CDR3 length: 15
V gene: TRBV28
CDR3 protein: CASSSKQGVNEKLFF
CDR3 DNA: TGTGCCAGCAGTTCCAAACAGGGGGTTAATGAAAAACTGTTTTTT

clone size: .
D gene: TRBD1
J gene: TRBJ1-4
CDR3 length: 15
V gene: TRBV2
CDR3 protein: CASSELGQGDEKLFF
CDR3 DNA: TGTGCCAGCAGTGAGTTGGGACAGGGGGATGAAAAACTGTTTTTT

clone size: .
D gene: .
J gene: TRBJ2-1
CDR3 length: 16
V gene: TRBV6-2/TRBV6-3
CDR3 protein: CASSSYRESSYNEQFF
CDR3 DNA: TGTGCCAGCAGTTCCTACAGGGAGAGCTCCTACAATGAGCAGTTCTTC

clone size: .
D gene: .
J gene: TRBJ2-7
CDR3 length: 14
V gene: TRBV9
CDR3 protein: CASSVAGGYGEQYF
CDR3 DNA: TGTGCCAGCAGCGTAGCAGGCGGGTATGGGGAGCAGTACTTC

clone size: .
D gene: TRBD2
J gene: TRBJ2-5
CDR3 length: 14
V gene: TRBV7-9
CDR3 protein: CASSLVAGGETQYF
CDR3 DNA: TGTGCCAGCAGCTTAGTAGCGGGAGGGGAGACCCAGTACTTC

clone size: .
D gene: TRBD1
J gene: TRBJ1-6
CDR3 length: 17
V gene: TRBV30
CDR3 protein: CAWSVGSGQGNNSPLHF
CDR3 DNA: TGTGCCTGGAGTGTAGGTTCGGGACAGGGAAACAATTCACCCCTCCACTTT

clone size: .
D gene: TRBD1
J gene: TRBJ2-1
CDR3 length: 14
V gene: TRBV29-1
CDR3 protein: CSVDAGQEYNEQFF
CDR3 DNA: TGCAGCGTTGATGCCGGACAGGAGTACAATGAGCAGTTCTTC

clone size: .
D gene: TRBD2
J gene: TRBJ2-7
CDR3 length: 16
V gene: TRBV11-2
CDR3 protein: CASSPQAASGRYEQYF
CDR3 DNA: TGTGCCAGCAGCCCTCAGGCGGCTAGCGGGAGGTACGAGCAGTACTTC

clone size: .
D gene: TRBD1
J gene: TRBJ1-1
CDR3 length: 16
V gene: TRBV30
CDR3 protein: CAWRAPVGQGNTEAFF
CDR3 DNA: TGTGCCTGGAGGGCCCCAGTGGGACAGGGGAACACTGAAGCTTTCTTT

clone size: few
D gene: .
J gene: TRBJ2-1
CDR3 length: 11
V gene: TRBV20-1
CDR3 protein: CSAREGWAQFF
CDR3 DNA: TGCAGTGCTAGAGAGGGCTGGGCGCAGTTCTTC

clone size: few
D gene: TRBD2
J gene: TRBJ2-3
CDR3 length: 16
V gene: TRBV7-2
CDR3 protein: CASSSLSGEGADTQYF
CDR3 DNA: TGTGCCAGCAGCTCCCTTAGCGGGGAAGGGGCAGATACGCAGTATTTT

clone size: .
D gene: .
J gene: TRBJ1-5
CDR3 length: 15
V gene: TRBV19
CDR3 protein: CASSIGGGGNQPQHF
CDR3 DNA: TGTGCCAGTAGTATAGGAGGGGGTGGTAATCAGCCCCAGCATTTT